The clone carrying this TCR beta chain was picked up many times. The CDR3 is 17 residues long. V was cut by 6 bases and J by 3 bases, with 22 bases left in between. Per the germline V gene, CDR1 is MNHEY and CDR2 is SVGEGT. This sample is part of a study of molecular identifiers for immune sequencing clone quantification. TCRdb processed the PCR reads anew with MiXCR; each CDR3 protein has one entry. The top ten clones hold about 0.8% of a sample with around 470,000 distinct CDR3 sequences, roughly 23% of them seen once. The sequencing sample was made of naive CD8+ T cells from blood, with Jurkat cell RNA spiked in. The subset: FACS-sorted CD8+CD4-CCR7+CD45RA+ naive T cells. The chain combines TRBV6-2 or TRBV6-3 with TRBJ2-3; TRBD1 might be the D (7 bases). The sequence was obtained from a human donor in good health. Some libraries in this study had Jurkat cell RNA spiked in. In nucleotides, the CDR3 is TGTGCCAGCAGACAGACATCGACAGGGAGGAAAACAGATACGCAGTATTTT. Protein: CASRQTSTGRKTDTQYF.